These 20 T cell receptor beta chains were all obtained from the same sample, sequenced in a study of post-analysis software for immune sequencing data. Their target antigens are unknown. Carried by the TCR beta cDNA libraries were unique molecular identifiers. Each CDR3 protein is one row after TCRdb ran MiXCR on the PCR reads. The table includes roughly 540,000 distinct CDR3 sequences, approximately 31% detected once. Findings and caveats of the study: Several TRBV segments (TRBV5-6, TRBV5-1 and TRBV20-1 among them) occurred more frequently in patients than in controls.

The sequenced sample was blood. The receptors here all came from a girl between 2 and 17 years old with multiple sclerosis.

This clonotype was counted only a few times. The rearrangement joins TRBV20-1 to TRBJ2-3, with a weak D call TRBD2 (7 bases). V lost 4 bases and J 2 bases, leaving 16 bases between the germline ends. The CDR3 length is 15 residues. Germline CDR1 DFQATT, CDR2 SNEGSKA (reference sequence). The CDR3 DNA follows: TGCAGTGCTATTGGACGACGGGGGGCCACAGATACGCAGTATTTT. The encoded protein is CSAIGRRGATDTQYF.

The chain employs TRBV4-1 and TRBJ2-5, with a weak D call TRBD2 (6 bases). Deletions cut 4 bases from V and 3 bases from J, with 18 bases between. Germline V gene sequence: CDR1 MGHRA, CDR2 YSYEKL. This CDR3 comprises 16 residues. CDR3 sequence reads: CASSRVKAEGKETQYF. The CDR3 DNA is TGCGCCAGCAGCCGAGTCAAAGCGGAGGGGAAAGAGACCCAGTACTTC.

This chain joins TRBV29-1 and TRBJ2-5; 9 bases line up with TRBD1. CDR3 size: 14 residues. From germline, CDR1 is SQVTM and CDR2 ANQGSEA. With V trimmed by 1 base and J by 11 bases, 11 bases remained unmatched. The CDR3 region is CSVEVSTGGYGQYF. For the CDR3, the DNA is TGCAGCGTTGAAGTGTCTACAGGGGGCTACGGGCAGTACTTC.

CDR3 DNA: TGTGCCAGCAGCACGGGCCCGCTCTTCCTAGGAACGGGGCAAGAGACCCAGTACTTC. It codes for CASSTGPLFLGTGQETQYF. The rearrangement joins TRBV9 to TRBJ2-5; D perhaps matches TRBD2 (5 bases). The germline V gene has CDR1 SGDLS and CDR2 YYNGEE. V was cut by 4 bases and J by 2 bases, with 27 bases left in between. This CDR3 region has 19 residues.

This clonotype has just a few counts. The chain carries TRBV5-1 and TRBJ2-1; D is unresolved. The V gene's germline CDR1 is SGHRS and CDR2 YFSETQ. This CDR3 has 16 amino acids. The V end lost 3 bases, the J end lost 5 bases, and 18 bases lay between the germline ends. CDR3 in amino acids: CASSSWYPSTNNEQFF. The DNA of the CDR3 is TGCGCCAGCAGCTCTTGGTACCCTTCGACAAACAATGAGCAGTTCTTC.

The chain carries TRBV7-9 and TRBJ2-3; D ambiguous. Trimming cost V 5 bases and J 0 bases, with 12 bases left between them. CDR3 length: 15 amino acids. Germline values: CDR1 SEHNR, CDR2 FQNEAQ (reference sequence). The CDR3 region has the DNA TGTGCCAGCAGCACGAGAAGAGACAGCACAGATACGCAGTATTTT. Translating gives CASSTRRDSTDTQYF.

This rearrangement joins TRBV5-1 to TRBJ2-2, with D maybe TRBD2 (6 bases). The ends were cut back, 0 bases at V and 5 bases at J, with 11 bases in the middle. The CDR3 extends over 15 amino acids. CDR1 is SGHRS, CDR2 YFSETQ, per germline. The CDR3 bases are TGCGCCAGCAGCTTGGTTGCGGGGATGACCGGGGAGCTGTTTTTT. This translates into CASSLVAGMTGELFF.

There are a few counts of this clonotype. J is TRBJ2-1 and V is TRBV20-1; 9 bases fit TRBD1. The V segment lost 4 bases and the J segment 4 bases; nucleotides outside the gene matches: 8. The CDR3 runs 15 residues. CDR1 is DFQATT, CDR2 SNEGSKA, per germline (reference sequence). The CDR3 bases are TGCAGTGCTACCCACAGGGGGCCTTCTTACAATGAGCAGTTCTTC. Residues: CSATHRGPSYNEQFF.

The chain links TRBV6-6 to TRBJ2-1; TRBD2 matches at 11 bases. V shed 2 bases, J shed 9 bases, and the junction held 9 bases outside the gene matches. The CDR3 consists of 16 residues. Germline V gives CDR1 MNHNY, CDR2 SVGAGI (reference sequence). CDR3 coding DNA: TGTGCCAGCAGTTACCCATTTCTAGCGGGGGGAGTTGAGCAGTTCTTC. This codes for CASSYPFLAGGVEQFF.

The V gene is TRBV5-1, the J gene TRBJ2-1; TRBD2 agrees at 8 bases. The CDR3 runs 13 residues. The germline gives CDR1 SGHRS, CDR2 YFSETQ. J gave up 3 bases and V 7 bases, and 3 bases lay outside the gene matches. The CDR3: CASGRGGYNEQFF. The CDR3 DNA reads TGCGCCAGCGGACGGGGGGGCTACAATGAGCAGTTCTTC.

V gene TRBV10-3 combines with J gene TRBJ2-1, with 7 bases identical to TRBD1. The CDR3 extends over 14 amino acids. Losses at the gene ends were 8 bases for V and 4 bases for J; bases not matched to a gene: 8. Germline V lookup: CDR1 ENHRY, CDR2 SYGVKD. For the CDR3, the DNA is TGTGCCATCTCTCCGGGACAGAATTACAATGAGCAGTTCTTC. This gives the protein CAISPGQNYNEQFF.

In DNA form, the CDR3 reads TGTGCCACCAGGGACGACAGGGAAACTGAAGCTTTCTTT. Its protein is CATRDDRETEAFF. The chain employs TRBV24-1 and TRBJ1-1; 7 bases agree with TRBD1. The CDR3 spans 13 residues. Germline V lookup: CDR1 KGHDR, CDR2 SFDVKD. V shed 7 bases, J shed 5 bases, and the junction held 6 bases outside the gene matches.

The rearrangement uses TRBV12-3 or TRBV12-4 and TRBJ1-5; D perhaps matches TRBD1 (6 bases). CDR3 size: 13 residues. V was cut by 3 bases and J by 9 bases, with 12 bases left in between. Written as DNA, the CDR3 is TGTGCCAGCAGTTTCGGGGGGCCGGGGCCCCAGCATTTT. Its protein is CASSFGGPGPQHF.

The chain couples TRBV5-1 to TRBJ2-1; D possibly corresponds to TRBD2 (6 bases). The J call could be wrong; TRBJ2-7 is a better fit for the DNA end. The CDR3 totals 18 residues. Germline CDR1 SGHRS, CDR2 YFSETQ. The CDR3 DNA follows: TGCGCCAGCAGCTTGTTTGGGCGAAAGGCGGAGGGTTACAATGAGCAGTACTTC. Its protein is CASSLFGRKAEGYNEQYF.

This clonotype has a handful of counts. The gene calls are TRBV28 and TRBJ1-5; 7 bases fit TRBD1. The germline V gene has CDR1 MDHEN and CDR2 SYDVKM. The J segment lost 4 bases and the V segment lost 3 bases, leaving 9 bases of the junction unmatched. The CDR3 sequence is 16 residues long. The CDR3 nucleotides read TGTGCCAGCAGTTTCGGCCGGACAGGACTAAATCAGCCCCAGCATTTT. It translates to CASSFGRTGLNQPQHF.

The chain couples TRBV11-2 to TRBJ1-1; a possible D gene is TRBD1 (5 bases). The CDR3 totals 16 residues. V was clipped by 3 bases and J by 1 base, with 15 bases between them. The germline gives CDR1 SGHAT, CDR2 FQNNGV. The CDR3: CASSLTHQGPNTEAFF. In DNA form, the CDR3 reads TGTGCCAGCAGCTTGACCCATCAGGGCCCGAACACTGAAGCTTTCTTT.

The chain recombines TRBV5-6 with TRBJ2-5; maybe TRBD1 (8 bases). With 0 bases removed from V and 11 bases from J, the gap between germline ends came to 20 bases. The germline CDR1 and CDR2 sequences are SGHDT and YYEEEE. This CDR3 comprises 15 residues. As DNA, the CDR3 is TGTGCCAGCAGCTTGGAGCGGGACAGGCGTGGAGGGCAGTACTTC. This sequence encodes CASSLERDRRGGQYF.

Turning to this clonotype: Possible read error: a much larger clone is one base away. The V gene is TRBV7-2, the J gene TRBJ2-3, with D tentatively TRBD1 or TRBD2 (6 bases each). The CDR3 has 17 amino acids. Germline lookup yields CDR1 SGHTA and CDR2 FQGNSA. Between the trimmed V and J ends, which lost 3 bases and 2 bases, there was a span of 18 bases. The CDR3 DNA sequence: TGTGCCAGCAGCTTGGGTTGGAGGGGGTCCGACACAGATACGCAGTATTTT. Its protein is CASSLGWRGSDTDTQYF.

Only a few counts were recorded for this clonotype. This sequence joins TRBV6-6 and TRBJ1-2; D gene unclear. The germline gives CDR1 MNHNY, CDR2 SVGAGI (reference sequence). Trimming removed 1 base at V and 8 bases at J, with 11 bases between. CDR3 size: 13 residues. As DNA, the CDR3 is TGTGCCAGCAGTTACTTACCTCTGGGGGGCTACACCTTC. Protein: CASSYLPLGGYTF.

The rearrangement links TRBV20-1 to TRBJ2-7; 12 nucleotides align to TRBD2. V gave up 6 bases and J gave up 6 bases; unmatched junction bases: 12. The CDR3 is 15 residues long. The V gene's germline CDR1 is DFQATT and CDR2 SNEGSKA (reference sequence). The DNA of the CDR3 is TGCAGTGCGTCTGTTACTGGACTAGCGGGGTTCGAGCAGTACTTC. Its protein is CSASVTGLAGFEQYF.